Sequencing of this TCR beta chain was carried out in a study of shared clonotypes between healthy human individuals. The CDR3 spans 17 residues. Germline values: CDR1 SGHRS, CDR2 YFSETQ. J was trimmed by 5 bases and V by 0 bases; bases with no gene match: 11. Naive CD8 cells, CD45RO-negative and positively selected for CCR7, excluded terminally differentiated effector memory CD45RA+ cells. Clones were read by immunoSEQ multiplex PCR, and TCRdb kept only the in-frame ones, dropping some. The data show millions of clones, roughly 91% seen once. This clone was recorded only once. The sequencing input was naive CD8+ T cells from PBMCs. This clonotype originated in a man aged 18 to 35 in good health. Some clones in this sample may be carry-over from other donors' samples. The chain recombines TRBV5-1 with TRBJ2-3; 8 nucleotides align to TRBD1. This CDR3 reads CASSLEGSRGLEDTQYF. DNA of the CDR3: TGCGCCAGCAGCTTGGAGGGTAGCAGGGGGCTTGAAGATACGCAGTATTTT.